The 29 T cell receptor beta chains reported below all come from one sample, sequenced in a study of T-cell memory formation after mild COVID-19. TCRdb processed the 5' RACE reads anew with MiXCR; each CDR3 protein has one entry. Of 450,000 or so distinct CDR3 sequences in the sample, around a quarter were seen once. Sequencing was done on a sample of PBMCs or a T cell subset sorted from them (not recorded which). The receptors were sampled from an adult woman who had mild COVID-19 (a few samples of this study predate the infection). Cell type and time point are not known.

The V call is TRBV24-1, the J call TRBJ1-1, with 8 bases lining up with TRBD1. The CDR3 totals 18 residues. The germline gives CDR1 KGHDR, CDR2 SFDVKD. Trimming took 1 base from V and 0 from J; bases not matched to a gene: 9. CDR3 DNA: TGTGCCACCAGTGATTTAACCGGACAGGGCCGACTGAACACTGAAGCTTTCTTT. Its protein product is CATSDLTGQGRLNTEAFF.

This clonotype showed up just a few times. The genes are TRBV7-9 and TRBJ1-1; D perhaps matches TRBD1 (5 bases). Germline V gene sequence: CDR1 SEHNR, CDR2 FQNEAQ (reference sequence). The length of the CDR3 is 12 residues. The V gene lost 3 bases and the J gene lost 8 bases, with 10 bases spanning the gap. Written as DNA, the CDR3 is TGTGCCAGCAGCTTCGGCAGGGAAGAAGCTTTCTTT. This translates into CASSFGREEAFF.

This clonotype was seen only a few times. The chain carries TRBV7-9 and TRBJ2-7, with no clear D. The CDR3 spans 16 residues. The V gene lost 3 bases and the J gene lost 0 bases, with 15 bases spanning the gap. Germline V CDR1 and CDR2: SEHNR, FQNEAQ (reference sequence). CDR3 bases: TGTGCCAGCAGCTTCTCGGGTCAGGCTGGCTCCTACGAGCAGTACTTC. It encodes CASSFSGQAGSYEQYF.

The CDR3 nucleotides are TGTGCCAGCACGCACGACAGACACTACGAGCAGTACTTC. Translated: CASTHDRHYEQYF. The chain is built from TRBV27 and TRBJ2-7; possibly TRBD1 for D (5 bases). The CDR3 loop spans 13 amino acids. The germline V gene encodes CDR1 MNHEY and CDR2 SMNVEV (reference sequence). Trimming removed 7 bases at V and 3 bases at J, with 13 bases between.

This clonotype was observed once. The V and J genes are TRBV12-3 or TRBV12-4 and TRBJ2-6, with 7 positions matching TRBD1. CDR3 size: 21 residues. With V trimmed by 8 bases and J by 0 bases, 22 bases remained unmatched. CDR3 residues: CASGRSGTDFTVNSGANVLTF. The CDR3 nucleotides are TGTGCCAGCGGAAGATCCGGGACAGATTTTACAGTAAACTCTGGGGCCAACGTCCTGACTTTC.

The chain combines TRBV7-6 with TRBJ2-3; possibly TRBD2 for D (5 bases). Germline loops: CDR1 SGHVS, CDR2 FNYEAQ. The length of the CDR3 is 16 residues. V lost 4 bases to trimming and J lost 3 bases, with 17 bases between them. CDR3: CASSYSDRLRTDTQYF. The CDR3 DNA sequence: TGTGCCAGCAGCTATAGCGATCGGCTTCGGACAGATACGCAGTATTTT. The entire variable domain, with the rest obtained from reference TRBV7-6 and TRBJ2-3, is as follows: GAGVSQSPRYKVTKRGQDVALRCDPISGHVSLYWYRQALGQGPEFLTYFNYEAQQDKSGLPNDRFSAERPEGSISTLTIQRTEQRDSAMYRCASSYSDRLRTDTQYFGPGTRLTVL.

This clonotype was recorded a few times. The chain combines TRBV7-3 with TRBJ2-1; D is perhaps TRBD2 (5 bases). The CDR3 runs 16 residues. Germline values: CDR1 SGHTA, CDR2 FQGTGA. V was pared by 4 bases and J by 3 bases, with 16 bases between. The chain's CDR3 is CASSSSGTTIYNEQFF. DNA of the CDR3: TGTGCCAGCAGCTCCTCGGGAACTACTATCTACAATGAGCAGTTCTTC.

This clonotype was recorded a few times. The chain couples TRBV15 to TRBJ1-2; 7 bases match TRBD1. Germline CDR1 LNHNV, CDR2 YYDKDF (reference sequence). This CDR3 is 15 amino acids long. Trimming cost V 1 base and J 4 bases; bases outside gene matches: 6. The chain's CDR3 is CATSRVGGSTYGYTF. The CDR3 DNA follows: TGTGCCACCAGCAGAGTAGGGGGCAGTACCTATGGCTACACCTTC.

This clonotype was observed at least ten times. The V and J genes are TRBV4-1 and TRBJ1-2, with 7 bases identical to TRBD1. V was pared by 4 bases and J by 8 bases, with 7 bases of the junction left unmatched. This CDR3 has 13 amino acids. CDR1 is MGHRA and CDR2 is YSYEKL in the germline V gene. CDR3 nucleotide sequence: TGCGCCAGCAGCCCGCGGGACAGTAGAGGCTACACCTTC. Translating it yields CASSPRDSRGYTF.

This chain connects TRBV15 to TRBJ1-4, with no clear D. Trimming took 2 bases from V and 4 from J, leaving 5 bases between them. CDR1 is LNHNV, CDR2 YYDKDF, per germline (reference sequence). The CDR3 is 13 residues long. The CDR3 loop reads CATSRTVNEKLFF. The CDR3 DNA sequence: TGTGCCACCAGCAGAACAGTTAATGAAAAACTGTTTTTT.

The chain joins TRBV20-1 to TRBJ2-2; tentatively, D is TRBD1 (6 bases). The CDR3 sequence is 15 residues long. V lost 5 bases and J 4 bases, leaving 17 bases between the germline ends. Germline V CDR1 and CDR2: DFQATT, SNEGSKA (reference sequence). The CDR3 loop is CSASRGPGSTGELFF. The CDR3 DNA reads TGCAGTGCTTCCAGGGGACCAGGTAGCACCGGGGAGCTGTTTTTT.

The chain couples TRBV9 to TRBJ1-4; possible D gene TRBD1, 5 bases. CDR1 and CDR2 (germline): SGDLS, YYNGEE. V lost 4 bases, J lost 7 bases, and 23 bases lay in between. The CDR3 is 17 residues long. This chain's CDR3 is CASSPLGGSRDREKLFF. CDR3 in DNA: TGTGCCAGCAGCCCCCTGGGAGGAAGCAGGGATCGTGAAAAACTGTTTTTT.

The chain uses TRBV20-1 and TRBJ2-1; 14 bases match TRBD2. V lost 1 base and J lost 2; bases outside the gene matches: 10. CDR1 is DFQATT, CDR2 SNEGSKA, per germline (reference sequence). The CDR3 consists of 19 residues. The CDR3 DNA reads TGCAGTGCTAGAGGGGGACTAGCGGGAGATTTTAGCGCCTACAATGAGCAGTTCTTC. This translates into CSARGGLAGDFSAYNEQFF.

CDR3 sequence reads: CASSQAAAEAFF. CDR3 DNA: TGTGCCAGCAGCCAGGCAGCCGCTGAAGCTTTCTTT. The rearrangement uses TRBV11-2 and TRBJ1-1; no clear D gene. Germline V CDR1 and CDR2: SGHAT, FQNNGV. The V and J ends lost 5 bases and 6 bases respectively, with 10 bases between them. The CDR3 has 12 residues.

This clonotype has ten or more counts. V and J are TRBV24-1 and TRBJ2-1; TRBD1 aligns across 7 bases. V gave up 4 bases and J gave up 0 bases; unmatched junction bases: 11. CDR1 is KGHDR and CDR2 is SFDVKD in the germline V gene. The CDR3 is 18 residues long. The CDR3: CATSDPQGDGGSYNEQFF. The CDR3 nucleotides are TGTGCCACCAGTGACCCCCAGGGGGATGGGGGCTCCTACAATGAGCAGTTCTTC.

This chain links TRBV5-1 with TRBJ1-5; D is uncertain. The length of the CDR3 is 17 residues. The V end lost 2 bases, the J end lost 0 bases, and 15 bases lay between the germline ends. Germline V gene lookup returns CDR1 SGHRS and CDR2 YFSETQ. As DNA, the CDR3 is TGCGCCAGCAGCTTCGGGCCAGCGGAGAATAGCAATCAGCCCCAGCATTTT. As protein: CASSFGPAENSNQPQHF.

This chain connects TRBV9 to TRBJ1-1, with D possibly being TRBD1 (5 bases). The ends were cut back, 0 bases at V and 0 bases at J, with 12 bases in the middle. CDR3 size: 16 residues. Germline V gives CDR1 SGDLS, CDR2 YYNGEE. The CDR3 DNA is TGTGCCAGCAGCGTAGTAACGAGAGGGGTGAACACTGAAGCTTTCTTT. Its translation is CASSVVTRGVNTEAFF. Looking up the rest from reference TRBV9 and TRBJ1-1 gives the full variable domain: DSGVTQTPKHLITATGQRVTLRCSPRSGDLSVYWYQQSLDQGLQFLIQYYNGEERAKGNILERFSAQQFPDLHSELNLSSLELGDSALYFCASSVVTRGVNTEAFFGQGTRLTVV.

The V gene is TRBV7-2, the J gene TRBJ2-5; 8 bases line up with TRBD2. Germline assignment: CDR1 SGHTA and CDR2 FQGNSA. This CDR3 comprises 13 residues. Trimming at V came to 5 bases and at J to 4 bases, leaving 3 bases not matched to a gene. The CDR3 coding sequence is TGTGCCAGCAGCATGCTAGCGGGAGAGACCCAGTACTTC. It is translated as CASSMLAGETQYF.

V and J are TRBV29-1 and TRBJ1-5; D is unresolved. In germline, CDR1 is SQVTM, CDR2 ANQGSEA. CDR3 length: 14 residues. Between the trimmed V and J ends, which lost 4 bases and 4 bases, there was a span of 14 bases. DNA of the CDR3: TGCAGCGTTGTTGTTCCACCGGGGAATCAGCCCCAGCATTTT. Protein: CSVVVPPGNQPQHF.

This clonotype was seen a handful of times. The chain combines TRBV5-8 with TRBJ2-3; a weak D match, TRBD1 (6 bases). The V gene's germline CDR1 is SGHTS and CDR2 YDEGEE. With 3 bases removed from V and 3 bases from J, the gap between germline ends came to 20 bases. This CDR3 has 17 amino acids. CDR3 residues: CASSYPIGGQNTDTQYF. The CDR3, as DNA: TGTGCCAGCAGCTACCCAATCGGAGGACAGAATACAGATACGCAGTATTTT.

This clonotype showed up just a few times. The CDR3 protein is CATSDSSGLATSTDTQYF. In DNA, the CDR3 is TGTGCCACCAGTGATTCCTCGGGACTTGCAACGAGCACAGATACGCAGTATTTT. The chain is built from TRBV24-1 and TRBJ2-3, with a tentative D call TRBD2 (6 bases). Per the germline V gene, CDR1 is KGHDR and CDR2 is SFDVKD. Trimming shortened V by 2 bases and J by 0 bases, and 17 bases separated the two germline ends. The CDR3 has 18 amino acids.

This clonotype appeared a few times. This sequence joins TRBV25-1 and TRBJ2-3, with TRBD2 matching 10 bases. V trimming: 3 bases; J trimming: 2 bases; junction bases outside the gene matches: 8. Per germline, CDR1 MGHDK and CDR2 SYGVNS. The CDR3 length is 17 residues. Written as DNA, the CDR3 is TGTGCCAGCAGTGATGATCCACTAGCGGGAACCACAGATACGCAGTATTTT. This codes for CASSDDPLAGTTDTQYF.

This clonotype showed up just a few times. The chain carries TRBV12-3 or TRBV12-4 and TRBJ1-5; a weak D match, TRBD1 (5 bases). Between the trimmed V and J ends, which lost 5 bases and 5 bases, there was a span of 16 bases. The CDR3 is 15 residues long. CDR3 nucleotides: TGTGCCAGCAGTCACTCCAACGGGGCTTATCAGCCCCAGCATTTT. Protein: CASSHSNGAYQPQHF.

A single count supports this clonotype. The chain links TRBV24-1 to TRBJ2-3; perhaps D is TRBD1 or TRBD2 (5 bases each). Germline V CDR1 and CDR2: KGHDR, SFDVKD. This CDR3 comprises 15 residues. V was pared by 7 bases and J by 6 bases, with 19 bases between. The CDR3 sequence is CATSQPWGSLDTQYF. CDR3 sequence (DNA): TGTGCCACCAGCCAACCCTGGGGGAGTTTGGATACGCAGTATTTT.

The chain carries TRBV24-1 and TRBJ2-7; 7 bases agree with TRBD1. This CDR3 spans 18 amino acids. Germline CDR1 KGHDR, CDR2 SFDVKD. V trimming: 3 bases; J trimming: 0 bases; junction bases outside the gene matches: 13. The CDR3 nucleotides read TGTGCCACCAGTGATCGCGCCCGGGACAGCGAAAACTCCTACGAGCAGTACTTC. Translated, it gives CATSDRARDSENSYEQYF.

In DNA, the CDR3 is TGTGCCAGCAGCAGTCTATTTAGGTCTGAAGCTTTCTTT. Amino acid sequence: CASSSLFRSEAFF. The chain is built from TRBV12-3 or TRBV12-4 and TRBJ1-1; no clear D. The V end lost 6 bases, the J end lost 6 bases, and 14 bases lay between the germline ends. There are 13 residues in the CDR3.

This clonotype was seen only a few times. CDR3 nucleotides: TGTGCCAGCAGCCAAGGCCGGAGGGATGAGCAGTTCTTC. It yields the protein CASSQGRRDEQFF. V gene TRBV3-1 combines with J gene TRBJ2-1; D is possibly TRBD2 (6 bases). The germline V gene encodes CDR1 LGHDT and CDR2 YNNKEL (reference sequence). CDR3 length: 13 residues. V was trimmed by 1 base and J by 8 bases, leaving 9 bases between them.

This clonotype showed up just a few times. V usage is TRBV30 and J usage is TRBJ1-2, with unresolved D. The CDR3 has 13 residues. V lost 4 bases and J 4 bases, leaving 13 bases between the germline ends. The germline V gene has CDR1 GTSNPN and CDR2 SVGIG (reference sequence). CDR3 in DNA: TGTGCCTGGACCGGCAGAGAGTCCTATGGCTACACCTTC. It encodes CAWTGRESYGYTF.

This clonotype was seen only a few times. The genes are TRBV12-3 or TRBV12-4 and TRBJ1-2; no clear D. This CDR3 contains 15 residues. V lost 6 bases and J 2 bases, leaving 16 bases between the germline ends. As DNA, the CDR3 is TGTGCCAGCAGACCCGACTGGGGAGCAAACTATGGCTACACCTTC. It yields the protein CASRPDWGANYGYTF.